This is a list of T cell receptor beta chains from one sample in a study of PD-L1 blockade in urothelial cancer. Generated by immunoSEQ multiplex PCR, the TCRdb table keeps only in-frame clones and is missing some. The repertoire consists of 95,000 to 150,000 clones, with more than 75% occurring once and the leading ten covering 2.4%. Specimen: PBMCs, collected around atezolizumab (anti-PD-L1) treatment. These receptors originate from a middle-aged man with urothelial cancer. Both conserved end residues are part of each CDR3. The order of the fields is CDR3 length, V gene, D gene, clone size, J gene, CDR3 protein, CDR3 DNA. The D gene is left open where the match is weak. Expanded clones are given a class, and other clones once, few, many or no size at all.

length: 13; V: TRBV7-3; D: NA; size: NA; J: TRBJ2-3; CDR3: CASSLKATDTQYF; DNA: TGTGCCAGCAGCTTAAAAGCCACAGATACGCAGTATTTT
length: 15; V: TRBV19; D: NA; size: few; J: TRBJ2-5; CDR3: CASRLRDTEKETQYF; DNA: TGTGCCAGTAGGCTTCGGGACACGGAAAAAGAGACCCAGTACTTC
length: 13; V: TRBV5-1; D: TRBD2; size: NA; J: TRBJ2-7; CDR3: CASQLAGVNEQYF; DNA: TGCGCCAGCCAGCTAGCGGGAGTAAACGAGCAGTACTTC
length: 16; V: TRBV9; D: NA; size: NA; J: TRBJ2-1; CDR3: CASSVDPESSYNEQFF; DNA: TGTGCCAGCAGCGTAGATCCGGAGAGCTCCTACAATGAGCAGTTCTTC
length: 23; V: TRBV21-1; D: NA; size: NA; J: TRBJ2-2; CDR3: CASSKAQSQLAREIRLVAGELFF; DNA: TGTGCCAGCAGCAAAGCGCAAAGTCAGCTAGCCCGGGAGATTAGGTTGGTGGCCGGGGAGCTGTTTTTT
length: 13; V: TRBV19; D: NA; size: NA; J: TRBJ1-2; CDR3: CASGRGANYGYTF; DNA: TGTGCCAGTGGCCGCGGCGCTAACTATGGCTACACCTTC
length: 14; V: TRBV7-3; D: TRBD2; size: NA; J: TRBJ2-1; CDR3: CASSLTSGHNEQFF; DNA: TGTGCCAGCAGCTTGACTAGCGGTCACAATGAGCAGTTCTTC
length: 16; V: TRBV5-4; D: TRBD1; size: once; J: TRBJ1-3; CDR3: CASSILEGQGRNTIYF; DNA: TGTGCCAGCAGCATCCTCGAGGGACAGGGTAGAAACACCATATATTTT
length: 14; V: TRBV28; D: NA; size: NA; J: TRBJ2-5; CDR3: CASSLNRAQETQYF; DNA: TGTGCCAGCAGTTTAAACAGGGCTCAAGAGACCCAGTACTTC
length: 15; V: TRBV7-9; D: NA; size: once; J: TRBJ1-4; CDR3: CASSSPGGRSEKLFF; DNA: TGTGCCAGCAGCTCACCCGGGGGGAGAAGTGAAAAACTGTTTTTT
length: 14; V: TRBV2; D: TRBD1; size: NA; J: TRBJ1-6; CDR3: CATSSRQGTSPLHF; DNA: TGTGCCACCAGTTCTCGACAGGGAACTTCACCCCTCCACTTT
length: 14; V: TRBV30; D: TRBD1; size: NA; J: TRBJ1-5; CDR3: CAYNQGVGNQPQHF; DNA: TGTGCCTACAATCAGGGGGTAGGGAATCAGCCCCAGCATTTT
length: 16; V: TRBV7-8; D: TRBD2; size: NA; J: TRBJ2-3; CDR3: CASSGLGLASTDTQYF; DNA: TGTGCCAGCAGCGGCCTTGGACTAGCTAGCACAGATACGCAGTATTTT
length: 14; V: TRBV19; D: NA; size: NA; J: TRBJ2-2; CDR3: CASSIGANTGELFF; DNA: TGTGCCAGTAGTATCGGGGCGAACACCGGGGAGCTGTTTTTT
length: 15; V: TRBV27; D: TRBD2; size: NA; J: TRBJ2-5; CDR3: CASSSGLAGRKTQYF; DNA: TGTGCCAGCAGTTCGGGACTAGCGGGTAGGAAGACCCAGTACTTC
length: 17; V: TRBV4-2; D: TRBD2; size: NA; J: TRBJ2-3; CDR3: CASSQGTSGSTTDTQYF; DNA: TGTGCCAGCAGCCAAGGGACTAGCGGGAGTACCACAGATACGCAGTATTTT
length: 11; V: TRBV25-1; D: NA; size: NA; J: TRBJ1-4; CDR3: CASSGGGQIFF; DNA: TGTGCCAGCAGCGGGGGAGGACAAATTTTTTTT
length: 16; V: TRBV10-2; D: TRBD2; size: NA; J: TRBJ2-1; CDR3: CASSEVGGRIYNEQFF; DNA: TGCGCCAGCAGTGAAGTCGGCGGGAGGATCTACAATGAGCAGTTCTTC
length: 16; V: TRBV5-4; D: TRBD2; size: NA; J: TRBJ2-1; CDR3: CASSTSLAGGWNEQFF; DNA: TGTGCCAGCAGCACATCCCTAGCGGGAGGGTGGAATGAGCAGTTCTTC
length: 15; V: TRBV6-5; D: TRBD2; size: NA; J: TRBJ2-3; CDR3: CASGRLAGDGDTQYF; DNA: TGTGCCAGCGGCCGACTAGCGGGAGATGGAGATACGCAGTATTTT
length: 15; V: TRBV6-5; D: TRBD1; size: many; J: TRBJ1-6; CDR3: CASAGRQGKNSPLHF; DNA: TGTGCCAGCGCGGGAAGACAGGGAAAGAATTCACCCCTCCACTTT
length: 16; V: TRBV11-2; D: NA; size: NA; J: TRBJ2-7; CDR3: CASSSLVGGSSYEQYF; DNA: TGTGCCAGCAGCTCCCTTGTGGGGGGTAGCTCCTACGAGCAGTACTTC
length: 15; V: TRBV19; D: NA; size: NA; J: TRBJ1-5; CDR3: CASIKRTDSNQPQHF; DNA: TGTGCCAGTATCAAGCGGACAGATAGCAATCAGCCCCAGCATTTT
length: 11; V: TRBV20-1; D: NA; size: NA; J: TRBJ1-2; CDR3: CSARGLKSYTF; DNA: TGCAGTGCCCGGGGACTTAAGAGCTACACCTTC
length: 16; V: TRBV11-3; D: TRBD2; size: NA; J: TRBJ2-1; CDR3: CASSITAGVGYNEQFF; DNA: TGTGCCAGCAGCATCACAGCGGGAGTAGGTTACAATGAGCAGTTCTTC
length: 14; V: TRBV6-5; D: TRBD2; size: NA; J: TRBJ2-3; CDR3: CASSQREGSDTQYF; DNA: TGTGCCAGCAGCCAGCGGGAAGGATCAGATACGCAGTATTTT
length: 15; V: TRBV11-2; D: NA; size: NA; J: TRBJ1-1; CDR3: CASSLENRDATEAFF; DNA: TGTGCCAGCAGCTTAGAGAACAGGGATGCGACTGAAGCTTTCTTT
length: 15; V: TRBV7-9; D: NA; size: NA; J: TRBJ1-1; CDR3: CASSPGVAMSTEAFF; DNA: TGTGCCAGCAGCCCAGGGGTTGCTATGAGCACTGAAGCTTTCTTT
length: 14; V: TRBV11-2; D: TRBD1; size: NA; J: TRBJ2-7; CDR3: CASSSGQGLYEQYF; DNA: TGTGCCAGCAGCTCGGGACAGGGATTATACGAGCAGTACTTC
length: 17; V: TRBV27; D: NA; size: NA; J: TRBJ2-2; CDR3: CASSPTSWRSNTGELFF; DNA: TGTGCCAGCAGTCCCACCTCGTGGCGGAGCAACACCGGGGAGCTGTTTTTT
length: 13; V: TRBV25-1; D: NA; size: NA; J: TRBJ1-2; CDR3: CASSEAGHYGYTF; DNA: TGTGCCAGCAGTGAGGCAGGGCACTATGGCTACACCTTC
length: 13; V: TRBV27; D: NA; size: NA; J: TRBJ2-2; CDR3: CASSPTRNGELFF; DNA: TGTGCCAGCAGCCCAACTAGAAACGGGGAGCTGTTTTTT
length: 12; V: TRBV2; D: NA; size: NA; J: TRBJ2-7; CDR3: CATTESSYEQYF; DNA: TGTGCCACGACAGAGAGCTCCTACGAGCAGTACTTC
length: 10; V: TRBV10-1; D: NA; size: few; J: TRBJ1-1; CDR3: CASTRTEAFF; DNA: TGCGCCAGCACCCGCACTGAAGCTTTCTTT
length: 17; V: TRBV5-1; D: NA; size: few; J: TRBJ2-3; CDR3: CASSHQGGGSSTDTQYF; DNA: TGCGCCAGCAGCCACCAGGGGGGCGGCTCTAGCACAGATACGCAGTATTTT
length: 16; V: TRBV5-6; D: TRBD1; size: few; J: TRBJ2-7; CDR3: CASSQGDRNVPYEQYF; DNA: TGTGCCAGCAGCCAGGGGGACAGGAACGTCCCCTACGAGCAGTACTTC
length: 14; V: TRBV5-4; D: TRBD1; size: NA; J: TRBJ1-1; CDR3: CASSLRQGNTEAFF; DNA: TGTGCCAGCAGTCTAAGACAGGGGAACACTGAAGCTTTCTTT
length: 14; V: TRBV5-1; D: NA; size: NA; J: TRBJ1-1; CDR3: CASSLMEGIAEAFF; DNA: TGCGCCAGCAGCCTGATGGAGGGGATCGCTGAAGCTTTCTTT
length: 16; V: TRBV11-3; D: TRBD1; size: few; J: TRBJ2-7; CDR3: CASSGNTGTGGHEQYF; DNA: TGTGCCAGCAGCGGAAACACCGGGACAGGGGGCCACGAGCAGTACTTC
length: 14; V: TRBV13; D: NA; size: NA; J: TRBJ2-3; CDR3: CASSFRASADTQYF; DNA: TGTGCCAGCAGCTTTAGGGCTAGCGCAGATACGCAGTATTTT
length: 17; V: TRBV5-1; D: TRBD1; size: NA; J: TRBJ1-2; CDR3: CASSLRTGNGFYYGYTF; DNA: TGCGCCAGCAGCCTGAGGACAGGGAATGGATTTTACTATGGCTACACCTTC
length: 16; V: TRBV7-9; D: TRBD1; size: NA; J: TRBJ2-3; CDR3: CASSKTPGQGVDTQYF; DNA: TGTGCCAGCAGCAAAACCCCGGGACAGGGAGTGGATACGCAGTATTTT
length: 14; V: TRBV7-9; D: TRBD2; size: NA; J: TRBJ2-7; CDR3: CASSFGGESYEQYF; DNA: TGTGCCAGCAGCTTTGGGGGGGAAAGCTACGAGCAGTACTTC
length: 15; V: TRBV27; D: TRBD1; size: NA; J: TRBJ1-4; CDR3: CASSTITGGGEKLFF; DNA: TGTGCCAGCAGTACAATCACAGGGGGTGGTGAAAAACTGTTTTTT
length: 16; V: TRBV6-1; D: TRBD2; size: few; J: TRBJ2-7; CDR3: CASSDWSTSFNYEQYF; DNA: TGTGCCAGCAGTGATTGGTCGACTAGCTTCAACTACGAGCAGTACTTC
length: 13; V: TRBV15; D: NA; size: NA; J: TRBJ2-5; CDR3: CATRPTAQETQYF; DNA: TGTGCCACCAGACCGACAGCGCAAGAGACCCAGTACTTC
length: 15; V: TRBV5-1; D: NA; size: NA; J: TRBJ2-3; CDR3: CASSTQGRDTDTQYF; DNA: TGCGCCAGCAGCACGCAGGGGAGGGACACAGATACGCAGTATTTT
length: 12; V: TRBV5-8; D: NA; size: NA; J: TRBJ2-1; CDR3: CASRPLAHEQFF; DNA: TGTGCCAGCAGGCCACTAGCTCATGAGCAGTTCTTC
length: 15; V: TRBV25-1; D: TRBD1; size: NA; J: TRBJ1-6; CDR3: CASSGRQGINSPLHF; DNA: TGTGCCAGCAGTGGAAGACAGGGAATTAATTCACCCCTCCACTTT
length: 17; V: TRBV5-1; D: TRBD2; size: NA; J: TRBJ2-5; CDR3: CASSLLGGALGMKTQYF; DNA: TGCGCCAGCAGCTTGCTGGGAGGGGCCTTGGGGATGAAGACCCAGTACTTC
length: 16; V: TRBV30; D: NA; size: once; J: TRBJ2-3; CDR3: CAWRTRQNRPTDTQYF; DNA: TGTGCCTGGAGGACTAGACAGAATCGGCCCACGGATACGCAGTATTTT
length: 16; V: TRBV6-6; D: NA; size: once; J: TRBJ1-1; CDR3: CASSHPRGQTLTEAFF; DNA: TGTGCCAGCAGCCACCCCAGGGGCCAAACCTTGACTGAAGCTTTCTTT
length: 17; V: TRBV6-1; D: TRBD2; size: NA; J: TRBJ2-3; CDR3: CASSGTSGRAGADTQYF; DNA: TGTGCCAGCAGTGGAACTAGCGGGAGGGCCGGGGCAGATACGCAGTATTTT
length: 13; V: TRBV6-1; D: NA; size: NA; J: TRBJ1-4; CDR3: CASTLVDREKLFF; DNA: TGTGCCAGCACCCTAGTAGACAGGGAAAAACTGTTTTTT
length: 17; V: TRBV15; D: TRBD2; size: NA; J: TRBJ2-3; CDR3: CATSSLLTSGSRDTQYF; DNA: TGTGCCACCAGCAGCCTGCTTACTAGCGGGAGCAGAGATACGCAGTATTTT
length: 19; V: TRBV15; D: TRBD2; size: NA; J: TRBJ2-3; CDR3: CATSREVAGGPLGTDTQYF; DNA: TGTGCCACCAGCAGAGAAGTGGCGGGAGGGCCTTTGGGCACAGATACGCAGTATTTT
length: 14; V: TRBV28; D: NA; size: NA; J: TRBJ1-4; CDR3: CASSTRGTNEKLFF; DNA: TGTGCCAGCAGCACCAGGGGAACTAATGAAAAACTGTTTTTT
length: 16; V: TRBV27; D: TRBD2; size: NA; J: TRBJ2-2; CDR3: CASSLIRGVNTGELFF; DNA: TGTGCCAGCAGTTTAATCCGGGGGGTGAACACCGGGGAGCTGTTTTTT
length: 16; V: TRBV19; D: TRBD2; size: NA; J: TRBJ2-1; CDR3: CASKPLASGRANEQFF; DNA: TGTGCCAGTAAGCCCCTGGCGAGCGGGAGGGCCAATGAGCAGTTCTTC